The clone carrying this TCR beta chain was recorded a few times. What it binds is not known. Germline values: CDR1 LGHNA, CDR2 YNFKEQ. V lost 1 base to trimming and J lost 4 bases, with 11 bases between them. The CDR3 is made up of 14 amino acids. Sequencing was performed with immunoSEQ multiplex PCR; in TCRdb, only in-frame clones are kept and a portion is missing. The table includes roughly 97,000 clones, roughly nine tenths detected once. The source of the sample is a study of OX40 agonist ivuxolimab in advanced cancers. Regarding the study as a whole: CD4+ and CD8+ T cells in blood underwent clonal expansion by week 6 at 0.1 to 3.0 mg/kg.

The material was CD4+ or CD8+ T cells sorted from blood, obtained in a trial of the OX40 agonist ivuxolimab. This sequence originates from an adult with an advanced solid tumor such as melanoma, head and neck, liver or kidney cancer. The J gene is TRBJ2-7, the V gene TRBV4-2; TRBD1 might be the D (5 bases). CDR3 coding DNA: TGTGCCAGCAGCCAAGGCGTTCAGGGATACGAGCAGTACTTC. Encoded protein: CASSQGVQGYEQYF.